Included here is one T cell receptor (beta chain) sequence, with context. Its target is not known. This sample was included in a study of a mutant IDH1 vaccine in newly diagnosed glioma. Looking at the study overall: Treated patients, averaging around 40 years, were about 60% male and roughly 38% female.

Described time point: baseline, week 1 (first vaccination visit). Described treatment: pre-vaccination baseline after standard-of-care therapy. This table comes from immunoSEQ multiplex PCR, and its TCRdb copy is limited to in-frame clones, with some not included. Altogether nearly 70,000 clones are present, approximately 85% being singletons, with the ten largest covering about 7.5%. Findings and limits, study-wide: Pseudoprogression seemed unlinked to shifts in top peripheral T cell clonotypes. It was over 85% of patients that developed vaccine-induced immune responses.

Per the germline V gene, CDR1 is MNHEY and CDR2 is SMNVEV (reference sequence). The CDR3 has 16 amino acids. V was clipped by 0 bases and J by 6 bases, with 14 bases between them. This specimen was PBMCs, taken from a glioma patient treated with radiotherapy, temozolomide or both. This TCR was sampled from a man aged 50 to 59 with glioma. The J gene is TRBJ2-2, the V gene TRBV27; D remains unclear. The DNA for the CDR3 is TGTGCCAGCAGTTTATCCCGGACGTCAAACGCCGGGGAGCTGTTTTTT. This encodes CASSLSRTSNAGELFF.